A selection of T cell receptor beta chains follows, all from one sample in a study of metastatic and nonmetastatic thyroid tumors. MiXCR was used by TCRdb to re-call the PCR reads. The repertoire consists of 40,000 to 55,000 clones, with roughly 16% occurring once and the leading ten covering approximately 23%. What was sequenced was blood. The receptors here all came from a female donor with papillary thyroid cancer or a benign thyroid nodule (not recorded which). Some clones in this sample may be carry-over from other donors' samples. The CDR3 runs from the conserved cysteine through the conserved F or W. Fields, in order: V gene, clone size, D gene, J gene, CDR3 protein, CDR3 DNA. The D gene is left open where the match is weak. Clone size appears in some rows only: once, few, many, or a class for an expanded clone.

v_gene: TRBV10-2
abundance: many
d_gene: TRBD1
j_gene: TRBJ1-1
CDR3aa: CASSSTGGEAFF
CDR3nt: TGCGCCAGCAGCTCAACAGGGGGCGAAGCTTTCTTT

v_gene: TRBV6-1
abundance: medium-sized
d_gene: .
j_gene: TRBJ1-6
CDR3aa: CASSPGYNSPLHF
CDR3nt: TGTGCCAGCAGCCCGGGCTATAATTCACCCCTCCACTTT

v_gene: TRBV20-1
abundance: many
d_gene: .
j_gene: TRBJ2-7
CDR3aa: CSARDSNRETEQYF
CDR3nt: TGCAGTGCTAGAGATAGTAACAGGGAGACCGAGCAGTACTTC

v_gene: TRBV30
abundance: many
d_gene: .
j_gene: TRBJ2-7
CDR3aa: CAWSVFTGDRYEQYF
CDR3nt: TGTGCCTGGAGTGTATTTACAGGTGATAGGTACGAGCAGTACTTC

v_gene: TRBV7-9
abundance: .
d_gene: .
j_gene: TRBJ1-4
CDR3aa: CASGLGVGADEKLFF
CDR3nt: TGTGCCAGCGGCTTAGGCGTGGGGGCTGATGAAAAACTGTTTTTT

v_gene: TRBV24-1
abundance: .
d_gene: .
j_gene: TRBJ1-1
CDR3aa: CATSPGETEAFF
CDR3nt: TGTGCCACCAGCCCGGGGGAAACTGAAGCTTTCTTT

v_gene: TRBV4-2
abundance: .
d_gene: .
j_gene: TRBJ2-4
CDR3aa: CASSQAPVSKGNIQYF
CDR3nt: TGTGCCAGCAGCCAAGCCCCAGTTTCAAAAGGGAACATTCAGTACTTC

v_gene: TRBV18
abundance: few
d_gene: .
j_gene: TRBJ1-6
CDR3aa: CASSPIVIGGDNSPLHF
CDR3nt: TGTGCCAGCTCACCCATAGTCATAGGTGGTGATAATTCACCCCTCCACTTT

v_gene: TRBV28
abundance: .
d_gene: .
j_gene: TRBJ1-2
CDR3aa: CASSFDRDDNYGDPF
CDR3nt: TGTGCCAGCAGTTTCGACCGGGACGACAACTATGGCGACCCCTTC

v_gene: TRBV19
abundance: many
d_gene: .
j_gene: TRBJ2-3
CDR3aa: CASSIPGITDTQYF
CDR3nt: TGTGCCAGTAGTATTCCGGGGATCACAGATACGCAGTATTTT

v_gene: TRBV6-6
abundance: many
d_gene: .
j_gene: TRBJ2-1
CDR3aa: CASSYSISSYNEQFF
CDR3nt: TGTGCCAGCAGTTACAGCATAAGCTCCTACAATGAGCAGTTCTTC

v_gene: TRBV30
abundance: many
d_gene: .
j_gene: TRBJ2-1
CDR3aa: CAWSVLGGSYNEQFF
CDR3nt: TGTGCCTGGAGTGTACTCGGAGGGTCCTACAATGAGCAGTTCTTC

v_gene: TRBV5-1
abundance: .
d_gene: TRBD1
j_gene: TRBJ2-1
CDR3aa: CASSLLDRAGGEQFF
CDR3nt: TGCGCCAGCAGCTTACTGGACAGGGCCGGAGGTGAGCAGTTCTTC

v_gene: TRBV27
abundance: many
d_gene: .
j_gene: TRBJ2-6
CDR3aa: CASSLSGANVLTF
CDR3nt: TGTGCCAGCAGTTTATCCGGGGCCAACGTCCTGACTTTC

v_gene: TRBV6-1
abundance: medium-sized
d_gene: TRBD2
j_gene: TRBJ2-3
CDR3aa: CASSAGTMTTDTQYF
CDR3nt: TGTGCCAGCAGTGCCGGGACTATGACTACAGATACGCAGTATTTT

v_gene: TRBV27
abundance: many
d_gene: .
j_gene: TRBJ1-1
CDR3aa: CASSLRGGSTEAFF
CDR3nt: TGTGCCAGCAGTTTAAGGGGAGGGAGCACTGAAGCTTTCTTT

v_gene: TRBV11-2
abundance: .
d_gene: TRBD1
j_gene: TRBJ1-2
CDR3aa: CASSSNSLTGVYGYSF
CDR3nt: TGTGCCAGCAGCTCCAACTCATTGACAGGGGTCTATGGATACTCCTTC

v_gene: TRBV12-3/TRBV12-4
abundance: medium-sized
d_gene: .
j_gene: TRBJ1-2
CDR3aa: CASSSRGGYTF
CDR3nt: TGTGCCAGCAGTTCCAGGGGTGGCTACACCTTC

v_gene: TRBV27
abundance: medium-sized
d_gene: .
j_gene: TRBJ2-6
CDR3aa: CASSLSFGSGANVLTF
CDR3nt: TGTGCCAGCAGTTTATCATTCGGCTCTGGGGCCAACGTCCTGACTTTC

v_gene: TRBV11-2
abundance: many
d_gene: TRBD1
j_gene: TRBJ1-4
CDR3aa: CASRIRDRGRTRPTRGEKLFF
CDR3nt: TGTGCCAGCCGGATCCGGGACAGGGGGCGAACAAGGCCCACCCGGGGTGAAAAACTGTTTTTT

v_gene: TRBV15
abundance: many
d_gene: TRBD2
j_gene: TRBJ2-4
CDR3aa: CATSPESAGVSFQYF
CDR3nt: TGTGCCACCAGCCCAGAGTCAGCGGGAGTGTCTTTTCAGTACTTC

v_gene: TRBV11-2
abundance: many
d_gene: TRBD2
j_gene: TRBJ2-2
CDR3aa: CASSLGWGGGTGELFF
CDR3nt: TGTGCCAGCAGCTTAGGGTGGGGCGGGGGCACCGGGGAGCTGTTTTTT

v_gene: TRBV9
abundance: many
d_gene: .
j_gene: TRBJ2-6
CDR3aa: CASSVVDGALSGANVLTF
CDR3nt: TGTGCCAGCAGCGTAGTAGACGGCGCCCTCTCTGGGGCCAACGTCCTGACTTTC

v_gene: TRBV6-1
abundance: .
d_gene: TRBD2
j_gene: TRBJ2-2
CDR3aa: CASSEYWREGDTGELFF
CDR3nt: TGTGCCAGCAGTGAATACTGGCGGGAGGGCGACACCGGGGAGCTGTTTTTT

v_gene: TRBV11-2
abundance: many
d_gene: .
j_gene: TRBJ2-1
CDR3aa: CASSLDSGYEQFF
CDR3nt: TGTGCCAGCAGCTTAGATTCCGGGTATGAGCAGTTCTTC

v_gene: TRBV6-1
abundance: many
d_gene: .
j_gene: TRBJ2-7
CDR3aa: CASSNPDSYEQYF
CDR3nt: TGTGCCAGCAGTAATCCAGACAGTTACGAGCAGTACTTC

v_gene: TRBV11-3
abundance: many
d_gene: .
j_gene: TRBJ2-3
CDR3aa: CASSLTGPGDTQYF
CDR3nt: TGTGCCAGCAGCTTGACAGGCCCTGGGGATACGCAGTATTTT

v_gene: TRBV2
abundance: many
d_gene: .
j_gene: TRBJ2-5
CDR3aa: CASTVKQETQYF
CDR3nt: TGTGCCAGCACCGTGAAACAAGAGACCCAGTACTTC

v_gene: TRBV5-4
abundance: many
d_gene: TRBD2
j_gene: TRBJ2-2
CDR3aa: CASSTGLAGNTGELFF
CDR3nt: TGTGCCAGCAGCACGGGACTAGCGGGAAACACCGGGGAGCTGTTTTTT

v_gene: TRBV24-1
abundance: .
d_gene: .
j_gene: TRBJ2-6
CDR3aa: CATSDFWSGANVLTF
CDR3nt: TGTGCCACCAGTGATTTCTGGTCTGGGGCCAACGTCCTGACTTTC

v_gene: TRBV19
abundance: .
d_gene: .
j_gene: TRBJ2-7
CDR3aa: CASIRGSSYEQYF
CDR3nt: TGTGCCAGTATACGCGGTTCTTCCTACGAGCAGTACTTC

v_gene: TRBV5-1
abundance: .
d_gene: .
j_gene: TRBJ2-7
CDR3aa: CASSLGSYYEQYF
CDR3nt: TGCGCCAGCAGCTTGGGTTCGTACTACGAGCAGTACTTC

v_gene: TRBV12-3/TRBV12-4
abundance: many
d_gene: .
j_gene: TRBJ1-5
CDR3aa: CASSLVGYNQPQHF
CDR3nt: TGTGCCAGCAGTTTAGTGGGATACAATCAGCCCCAGCATTTT

v_gene: TRBV6-5
abundance: many
d_gene: .
j_gene: TRBJ1-2
CDR3aa: CASSYSRGSRSYTF
CDR3nt: TGTGCCAGCAGTTACTCGAGGGGGTCCCGGAGCTACACCTTC

v_gene: TRBV28
abundance: few
d_gene: .
j_gene: TRBJ2-7
CDR3aa: CVSSPATVQSSYEQYF
CDR3nt: TGTGTCAGCAGTCCAGCGACAGTACAGAGCTCCTACGAGCAGTACTTC

v_gene: TRBV27
abundance: medium-sized
d_gene: TRBD2
j_gene: TRBJ2-3
CDR3aa: CASSLQAGGGTDTQYF
CDR3nt: TGTGCCAGCAGTTTACAAGCGGGAGGTGGCACAGATACGCAGTATTTT

v_gene: TRBV13
abundance: many
d_gene: .
j_gene: TRBJ2-7
CDR3aa: CASSLAGLSYYEQYF
CDR3nt: TGTGCCAGCAGCTTAGCGGGCTTGAGTTACTACGAGCAGTACTTC

v_gene: TRBV3-1
abundance: many
d_gene: TRBD1
j_gene: TRBJ1-4
CDR3aa: CASSRQGPATNEKLFF
CDR3nt: TGTGCCAGCAGCCGACAGGGGCCCGCAACTAATGAAAAACTGTTTTTT

v_gene: TRBV12-3/TRBV12-4
abundance: .
d_gene: .
j_gene: TRBJ1-3
CDR3aa: CATRRDSGNTLYF
CDR3nt: TGTGCCACCCGGAGAGACTCTGGAAACACATTATATTTT

v_gene: TRBV5-1
abundance: few
d_gene: .
j_gene: TRBJ2-7
CDR3aa: CASSHPGQGNYVYEQYF
CDR3nt: TGCGCCAGCAGCCACCCCGGCCAGGGGAACTATGTCTACGAGCAGTACTTC

v_gene: TRBV12-3/TRBV12-4
abundance: few
d_gene: .
j_gene: TRBJ2-1
CDR3aa: CASSWSLEIGNEQFF
CDR3nt: TGTGCCAGCAGTTGGTCCCTGGAGATAGGCAATGAGCAGTTCTTC

v_gene: TRBV2
abundance: few
d_gene: .
j_gene: TRBJ2-2
CDR3aa: CASIGDGSNTGELFF
CDR3nt: TGTGCCAGCATTGGGGACGGATCGAACACCGGGGAGCTGTTTTTT

v_gene: TRBV27
abundance: medium-sized
d_gene: .
j_gene: TRBJ2-2
CDR3aa: CASSPGRGDTGELFF
CDR3nt: TGTGCCAGCAGCCCCGGAAGAGGGGACACCGGGGAGCTGTTTTTT

v_gene: TRBV5-5
abundance: many
d_gene: .
j_gene: TRBJ1-1
CDR3aa: CASSPEATAVNTEAFF
CDR3nt: TGTGCCAGCAGCCCGGAGGCCACCGCGGTGAACACTGAAGCTTTCTTT

v_gene: TRBV24-1
abundance: .
d_gene: TRBD1
j_gene: TRBJ2-5
CDR3aa: CATSGPTQGRETQYF
CDR3nt: TGTGCCACCAGTGGTCCCACACAGGGGCGGGAGACCCAGTACTTC